Included here is one T cell receptor (beta chain) sequence, with context. One end of the junction varies from germline; a read error may be responsible. PCR amplification relied on 60 Vbeta primers (plus 13 Jbeta primers). Repertoires were generated with immunoSEQ multiplex PCR, while TCRdb's copy carries only in-frame clones and drops some. The sample consists of 150,000 to 180,000 clones, around 82% of them appearing once. The data were obtained in a study of cytomegalovirus exposure and HLA in healthy donors. The CDR3 sequence is 17 residues long. Germline CDR1 reads GTSNPN; CDR2 reads SVGIG (reference sequence).

J is TRBJ1-1 and V is TRBV30; 7 bases line up with TRBD1. Sequences were obtained from PBMCs. The receptor's source is a woman aged 50 to 60 in good health and CMV-seropositive. The CDR3 reads CARSGGRGSSRDTEAFF. In DNA, the CDR3 is TGTGCCCGGAGTGGTGGCAGGGGGAGTAGCAGGGACACTGAAGCTTTCTTT. The complete variable domain, with remaining parts taken from reference TRBV30 and TRBJ1-1, reads SQTIHQWPATLVQPVGSPLSLECTVEGTSNPNLYWYRQAAGRGLQLLFYSVGIGQISSEVPQNLSASRPQDRQFILSSKKLLLSDSGFYLCARSGGRGSSRDTEAFFGQGTRLTVV.